The clone carrying this T cell receptor (beta chain) showed up just once. V lost 5 bases and J lost 1; bases outside the gene matches: 9. Germline V gene sequence: CDR1 SEHNR, CDR2 FQNEAQ (reference sequence). The CDR3 is made up of 16 amino acids. Using immunoSEQ multiplex PCR, the repertoire was profiled, and TCRdb retains in-frame clones only, with some absent. The sample gives 68,000 or so clones, under 95% of which show up once; about 3% is in the top ten. The entry originates in a study of lymphopenia after photon versus proton radiotherapy. The chain is built from TRBV7-9 and TRBJ2-3; 7 bases are a match to TRBD1. The material was peripheral blood, obtained from a patient treated with photon-based radiotherapy. This receptor was obtained from a woman aged 70-85 years with pancreatic cancer. In nucleotides, the CDR3 is TGTGCCAGCAGCCCCAGGGGGTCTCATGGCACAGATACGCAGTATTTT. Encoded protein: CASSPRGSHGTDTQYF.